This T cell receptor beta chain appears in the sequencing data of a study of spatial heterogeneity in lung cancer. About the research overall: There were, on average, more than 8.5 raw-read appearances for each unique TCR and UMI combination. General study results and limits: Higher tumor mutation counts went along with higher counts of expanded intratumoral alpha and beta TCRs. The counts of expanded TCRs, ubiquitous and regional, tracked ubiquitous and regional nonsynonymous mutations, respectively.

TCRdb called the 5' RACE reads again in MiXCR, with one record for every CDR3 protein. The repertoire has around 21,000 distinct CDR3 sequences, approximately 4.3% of them found once; the top ten carry 9.9%. Many counts were recorded for this clonotype. No antigen is known for it. This sample's time point: sample taken at primary tumor resection. Donation came from about 72 patients with untreated early-stage non-small cell lung cancer. The input material, whole RNA from tumor, nontumor lung or frozen PBMC, was sequenced unsorted. There are 14 residues in the CDR3. Germline V gene sequence: CDR1 MDHEN, CDR2 SYDVKM. V lost 11 bases, J lost 0 bases, and 14 bases lay in between.

The V and J genes are TRBV28 and TRBJ1-3, with a possible D match to TRBD1 (5 bases). The TCR was taken from a male donor with early-stage non-small cell lung cancer. The source material was lung tumor tissue, sampled at surgery. The CDR3 spells CASTEPSSGNTIYF. The CDR3 nucleotides are TGTGCCTCGACAGAGCCTAGCTCTGGAAACACCATATATTTT. The whole variable domain, filled in from reference TRBV28 and TRBJ1-3, reads DVKVTQSSRYLVKRTGEKVFLECVQDMDHENMFWYRQDPGLGLRLIYFSYDVKMKEKGDIPEGYSVSREKKERFSLILESASTNQTSMYLCASTEPSSGNTIYFGEGSWLTVV.